The entry below gives a single T cell receptor beta chain sequence along with its context. The entry originates in a study of cytomegalovirus exposure and HLA in healthy donors. Profiled with immunoSEQ multiplex PCR; TCRdb holds only in-frame clones, not every one. This sample has roughly 100,000 clones; 88% occur once, and the top ten carry less than 2%. Trimming pared 1 base from V and 0 bases from J, leaving 13 bases between. Germline assignment: CDR1 SEHNR and CDR2 FQNEAQ (reference sequence). The CDR3 loop spans 17 amino acids. The specimen sequenced was PBMCs. The chain combines TRBV7-9 with TRBJ1-3; D remains unclear. The source is a woman aged 18-29 years in good health and CMV-seropositive. This CDR3 reads CASSLGYAGLSGNTIYF. The CDR3 bases are TGTGCCAGCAGCTTAGGGTATGCAGGCCTCTCTGGAAACACCATATATTTT.